This paragraph reports one T cell receptor beta chain. This CDR3 spans 17 amino acids. CDR1 and CDR2 (germline): KGHSH, LQKENI. Trimming cost V 3 bases and J 1 base, with 16 bases left between them. The treatment is: roughly 19 received Ad26.COV2.S at low or high dose, single or two shots; about 5 received placebo; per-sample allocation not given. Samples came from day 63 after the first vaccine or placebo injection. Sequenced by immunoSEQ multiplex PCR; TCRdb stores in-frame clones only, minus some. The table has hundreds of thousands of clones, roughly nine tenths seen once. The data stem from a study of Ad26.COV2.S vaccination and SARS-CoV-2 variants. Study-wide context: The vaccine Ad26.COV2.S was put into the muscle once, or twice with 56 days between.

The V and J genes are TRBV18 and TRBJ1-3, with a weak D call TRBD1 (6 bases). The source of this sequence is a person between 18 and 65 years old who received the Ad26.COV2.S COVID-19 vaccine or a placebo. The sequencing used peripheral blood, collected in a trial of Ad26.COV2.S vaccine versus placebo. In DNA, the CDR3 is TGTGCCAGCTCACCGGCCCGGACGACAGGTTCTGGAAACACCATATATTTT. Protein sequence: CASSPARTTGSGNTIYF.